These T cell receptor beta chains were read from a single sample in a study of T cells after yellow fever vaccination. TCRdb called the 5' RACE reads again in MiXCR, with one record for every CDR3 protein. This table holds 600,000 to 750,000 distinct CDR3 sequences, approximately 13% found once. The sequences come from PBMCs, collected on the day of the yellow fever booster vaccination. All receptors derive from a man aged 25-45 years who received the YFV17D yellow fever vaccine. CDR3s include the opening cysteine and the closing phenylalanine or tryptophan. D genes are given only for firm matches. The listing skips clone size in some rows; elsewhere it reads once, few, many or a size class.

j_call v_call d_call clone_size cdr3_aa cdr3_nt
TRBJ2-1 TRBV27 . . CASTQGTSPYNEQFF TGTGCCAGCACACAGGGAACTAGCCCCTACAATGAGCAGTTCTTC
TRBJ2-5 TRBV28 TRBD1 few CASRRQGLETQYF TGTGCCAGCAGAAGACAGGGGTTGGAGACCCAGTACTTC
TRBJ1-4 TRBV11-2 . few CASSSNMEKLFF TGTGCCAGCAGCTCCAACATGGAAAAACTGTTTTTT
TRBJ2-1 TRBV14 TRBD1 . CASSVTTGGYNEQFF TGTGCCAGCAGCGTAACCACAGGGGGGTACAATGAGCAGTTCTTC
TRBJ1-6 TRBV12-3/TRBV12-4 . . CASRVGPLGNSPLHF TGTGCCAGCCGGGTGGGTCCACTCGGTAATTCACCCCTCCACTTT
TRBJ2-3 TRBV6-5 . few CASSYTVPRRSTDTQYF TGTGCCAGCAGTTATACGGTCCCGAGAAGGAGCACAGATACGCAGTATTTT
TRBJ2-4 TRBV18 . . CASSPRVNIQYF TGTGCCAGCTCACCAAGGGTAAACATTCAGTACTTC
TRBJ2-6 TRBV12-3/TRBV12-4 . few CASSFGFSGANVLTF TGTGCCAGCAGTTTTGGGTTTTCTGGGGCCAACGTCCTGACTTTC
TRBJ1-5 TRBV15 . many CATRLVSNQPQHF TGTGCCACCAGACTGGTTAGCAATCAGCCCCAGCATTTT
TRBJ2-7 TRBV19 TRBD1 many CASKGQGHEQYF TGTGCCAGTAAAGGACAGGGCCACGAGCAGTACTTC
TRBJ2-1 TRBV20-1 . few CSAARYEQFF TGCAGTGCAGCTAGGTATGAGCAGTTCTTC
TRBJ1-2 TRBV7-9 . many CASSGEGYGYTF TGTGCCAGCTCAGGAGAGGGGTATGGCTACACCTTC